The text below deals with one T cell receptor (beta chain). Methods used by the authors: Nucleated cell number was recorded as an estimate derived from reference gene primer amplification. Sequencing used immunoSEQ multiplex PCR; TCRdb keeps in-frame clones, though not all of them. The DNA gave D and trimming, while V, J and clone size come from that table. The sample contains more than 400,000 clones, roughly 87% of which appear only once. The sample comes from a study of blood T cell repertoires in COVID-19. Across the whole study: Acute-phase and convalescent COVID-19 samples originated in the United States, Italy and Spain.

The sequence was obtained from a man younger than 35 who had recovered from COVID-19. Source material: PBMCs or T cells enriched from blood (not recorded which).

The CDR3 coding sequence is TGTGCCAGCAGTTGGGACAGCCGAGGTGAAGCTTTCTTT. Its protein product is CASSWDSRGEAFF. This chain connects TRBV27 to TRBJ1-1, with 7 nucleotides matching TRBD1. Per germline, CDR1 MNHEY and CDR2 SMNVEV (reference sequence). Unmatched junction bases numbered 6, after V lost 4 bases and J lost 7 bases. This CDR3 has 13 amino acids.